The 9 T cell receptor beta chains below come from one sample, sequenced in a study of blood T cell repertoires in COVID-19. Profiled with immunoSEQ multiplex PCR; TCRdb holds only in-frame clones, not every one. The profile covers approximately 310,000 clones, with roughly 91% appearing a single time and 1% taken by the ten largest. The specimen sequenced was peripheral blood. The receptors were sampled from a man in his forties or fifties with active or convalescent COVID-19.

This clone has just a few counts. The chain links TRBV7-9 to TRBJ2-7, with a weak D call TRBD1 (5 bases). CDR3 size: 15 residues. Germline CDR1 and CDR2: SEHNR and FQNEAQ (reference sequence). V lost 5 bases, J lost 1 base, and 15 bases lay in between. The CDR3 region is CASSGDLDSSYEQYF. The CDR3 bases are TGTGCCAGCAGCGGGGATCTCGACAGTTCCTACGAGCAGTACTTC.

This chain joins TRBV6-2 or TRBV6-3 and TRBJ2-2; 7 bases map to TRBD1. The CDR3 runs 16 residues. CDR1 is MNHEY and CDR2 is SVGEGT in the germline V gene. Losses at the gene ends were 5 bases for V and 2 bases for J; bases not matched to a gene: 8. The CDR3 sequence is CASSGGQMINTGELFF. In DNA, the CDR3 is TGTGCCAGCAGTGGGGGACAGATGATCAACACCGGGGAGCTGTTTTTT.

The chain links TRBV30 to TRBJ1-2; tentatively, D is TRBD1 (6 bases). Germline values: CDR1 GTSNPN, CDR2 SVGIG (reference sequence). The CDR3 has 16 amino acids. The V end was cut by 2 bases, the J end by 4 bases, with 20 bases between. In DNA, the CDR3 is TGTGCCTGGAGTCAGAAACAGGGAACCCCCTCCTATGGCTACACCTTC. It encodes CAWSQKQGTPSYGYTF.

CDR3 bases: TGTGCCAGCAGCTACCTATTGGGGGCCGCTAATGAAAAACTGTTTTTT. This codes for CASSYLLGAANEKLFF. This chain uses TRBV7-8 with TRBJ1-4; D is perhaps TRBD1 (6 bases). CDR1 is SGHVS and CDR2 is FQNEAQ in the germline V gene. Trimming left V 4 bases short and J 3 bases short, with 15 bases between. There are 16 residues in the CDR3.

The chain uses TRBV7-6 and TRBJ1-2; D ambiguous. The CDR3 length is 15 residues. Germline assignment: CDR1 SGHVS and CDR2 FNYEAQ. V dropped 5 bases and J dropped 8 bases, with 21 bases sitting between them. The CDR3 sequence is CASSPSAAALGGYTF. The DNA of the CDR3 is TGTGCCAGCAGCCCCTCTGCCGCAGCGCTAGGCGGCTACACCTTC.

The CDR3 protein is CASSSRGATDGYTF. DNA for the CDR3: TGCGCCAGCAGCTCCAGGGGCGCAACCGATGGCTACACCTTC. The chain is built from TRBV5-1 and TRBJ1-2; a possible D gene is TRBD1 (6 bases). Germline V gives CDR1 SGHRS, CDR2 YFSETQ. The CDR3 covers 14 residues. Trimming left V 3 bases short and J 6 bases short, with 15 bases between.

The count of this clone is one. The chain employs TRBV29-1 and TRBJ2-6; D is unresolved. The germline V gene has CDR1 SQVTM and CDR2 ANQGSEA. There are 19 residues in the CDR3. V dropped 3 bases and J dropped 0 bases, with 21 bases sitting between them. The CDR3 sequence: CSVEVRAPQSNSGANVLTF. The CDR3 region has the DNA TGCAGCGTTGAGGTGAGAGCACCACAGAGCAACTCTGGGGCCAACGTCCTGACTTTC.

DNA of the CDR3: TGTGCCAGCAGCTTGGGCCTCGCCTCTCAAAGGGGTGGCTACACCTTC. Translating it yields CASSLGLASQRGGYTF. The chain is built from TRBV7-8 and TRBJ1-2; tentatively, D is TRBD1 (5 bases). Trimming pared 3 bases from V and 7 bases from J, leaving 21 bases between. This CDR3 region has 16 residues. Germline V gene lookup returns CDR1 SGHVS and CDR2 FQNEAQ.

This clone appeared a single time. This CDR3 reads CASRDRDRGSYEQYF. The CDR3 region has the DNA TGTGCCAGCAGGGACCGGGACAGGGGTTCCTACGAGCAGTACTTC. This rearrangement joins TRBV28 to TRBJ2-7; 10 bases align to TRBD1. This CDR3 is 15 amino acids long. Losses at the gene ends were 6 bases for V and 1 base for J; bases not matched to a gene: 6. Germline CDR1 and CDR2: MDHEN and SYDVKM.